The sequence of this TCR beta chain was determined in a study of T cells in Graves' hyperthyroidism and ophthalmopathy. There were TCR beta CDR3 regions amplified from RNA transcripts. An initial round of RT-PCR targeting the TCR CDR3 relied on the HTBI primer set. Via MiXCR, TCRdb re-called the multiplex PCR reads, giving one row per CDR3 protein. The repertoire holds 300,000 to 400,000 distinct CDR3 sequences, with around a fifth as singletons. If no ophthalmopathy progression occurred within 18 months, Graves' hyperthyroidism was stable. This clonotype was recorded many times. The germline gives CDR1 MNHGY, CDR2 SVAAGI. This CDR3 contains 14 residues. V was clipped by 11 bases and J by 6 bases; unmatched bases: 15.

The receptor was isolated from a woman aged 45-65 years with Graves' hyperthyroidism. The rearrangement joins TRBV6-9 to TRBJ1-1, with TRBD1 identical over 7 bases. The specimen was blood. The CDR3 nucleotides read TGTGCCGCTCCGAGGGGGCGCGTTGGTTCTGAAGCTTTCTTT. Protein sequence: CAAPRGRVGSEAFF.